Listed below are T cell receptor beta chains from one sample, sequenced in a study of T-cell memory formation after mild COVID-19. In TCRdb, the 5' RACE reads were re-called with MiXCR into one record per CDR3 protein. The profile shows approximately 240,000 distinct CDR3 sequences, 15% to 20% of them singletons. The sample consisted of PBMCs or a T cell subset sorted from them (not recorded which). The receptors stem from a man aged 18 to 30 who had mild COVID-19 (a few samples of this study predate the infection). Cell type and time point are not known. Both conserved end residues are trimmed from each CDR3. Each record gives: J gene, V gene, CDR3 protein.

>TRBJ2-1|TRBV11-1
ASSLDQRNEQF
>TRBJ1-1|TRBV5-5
ASSLAAGSGEAF
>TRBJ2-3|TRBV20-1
SARDPRRGPTDTQY
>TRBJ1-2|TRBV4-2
ASSQDSTILYGYT
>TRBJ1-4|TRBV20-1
SARGEARGEKLF
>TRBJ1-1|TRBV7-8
ASSLARPGEGTEAF
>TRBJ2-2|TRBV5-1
ASSLLAASTTGELF
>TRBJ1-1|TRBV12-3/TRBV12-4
ASRLAERITEAF
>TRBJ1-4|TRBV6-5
ASRRQSPTNEKLF
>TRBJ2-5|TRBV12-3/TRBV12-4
ASSFSGGEETQY
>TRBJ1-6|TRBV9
ASSVLGEKNSPLH
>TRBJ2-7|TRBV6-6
ASSSAGGGRNEQY
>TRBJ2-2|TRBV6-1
ASIETRAGELF